The text below deals with one TCR beta chain. Trimming cost V 5 bases and J 7 bases, with 15 bases left between them. CDR3 length: 13 residues. Germline-derived CDR1 and CDR2 are MDHEN and SYDVKM. The data originate from a study of shared clonotypes between healthy human individuals. Only in-frame clones appear in the TCRdb table, and some are missing; sequencing was by immunoSEQ multiplex PCR. The sample contains more than 2 million clones, almost 96% of which appear only once. This TCR derives from a young man in good health. The rearrangement joins TRBV28 to TRBJ2-7; a possible D gene is TRBD2 (6 bases). Sequenced sample: naive CD4+ T cells sorted from blood. Regarding subset: CD45RA+ positively selected. CDR3 sequence (DNA): TGTGCCAGCAGTCCACCTTGGGCGGGGGAGCAGTACTTC. Translating gives CASSPPWAGEQYF.